The 4 T cell receptor beta chains reported below all come from one sample, sequenced in a study of T cells in Graves' hyperthyroidism and ophthalmopathy. RNA transcripts served as the template for amplifying TCR beta CDR3 regions. The HTBI primer set drove a first-round RT-PCR of the TCR CDR3. TCRdb ran MiXCR on the multiplex PCR reads and lists one entry per CDR3 protein. Here the sample spans approximately 320,000 distinct CDR3 sequences, over 15% being singletons. Material: blood. The receptors were gathered from a man between 25 and 39 years old with Graves' hyperthyroidism.

The chain is built from TRBV2 and TRBJ2-6; 8 bases align to TRBD2. This CDR3 has 16 amino acids. J gave up 4 bases and V 7 bases, and 9 bases lay outside the gene matches. CDR1 is SNHLY and CDR2 is FYNNEI in the germline V gene. The CDR3 nucleotides read TGTGCCAGCAAAGATCGACTAGCGAGGGGGGCCAACGTCCTGACTTTC. It specifies CASKDRLARGANVLTF.

The rearrangement joins TRBV27 to TRBJ2-7, with unresolved D. V was clipped by 1 base and J by 4 bases, with 8 bases between them. Germline V gene data show CDR1 as MNHEY and CDR2 as SMNVEV (reference sequence). This CDR3 has 13 residues. Here the CDR3 DNA reads TGTGCCAGCAGTTTATTACGTTCTTACGAGCAGTACTTC. It is translated as CASSLLRSYEQYF.

This chain uses TRBV13 with TRBJ2-3; weak D call: TRBD2 (6 bases). V dropped 7 bases and J dropped 2 bases, with 10 bases sitting between them. Germline V lookup: CDR1 PRHDT, CDR2 FYEKMQ (reference sequence). The CDR3 is 13 residues long. This CDR3 is CASNGGNTDTQYF. DNA of the CDR3: TGTGCCAGCAATGGGGGGAACACAGATACGCAGTATTTT.

This clonotype was seen many times. V and J are TRBV6-1 and TRBJ2-2; D remains unclear. CDR3 length equals 14 residues. The V gene lost 5 bases and the J gene lost 8 bases, with 15 bases spanning the gap. Germline CDR1 MNHNS, CDR2 SASEGT. The CDR3 bases are TGTGCCAGCAGTTCCAGCGCGGCCGGAGGGGAGCTGTTTTTT. The encoded protein is CASSSSAAGGELFF.